This T cell receptor beta chain is drawn from a study of cytomegalovirus exposure and HLA in healthy donors. Study-level points and caveats: Analysis performed later found approximately 17,000 TCR beta sequences associated with HLA alleles at 0.05 false discovery rate.

This clone was counted only a few times. Its matching antigen is unknown. 60 Vbeta and 13 Jbeta primers were used in PCR. TCRdb's table, derived via immunoSEQ multiplex PCR, lists solely in-frame clones and lacks some. The repertoire holds 100,000 to 150,000 clones, with over 8% as singletons. The length of the CDR3 is 13 residues. V shed 7 bases and J 6 bases; nucleotides not matched to a gene: 8. Germline V gene lookup returns CDR1 SGHVS and CDR2 FQNEAQ. The clonotype originates from a man aged 40-50 years in good health and CMV-seronegative. The rearrangement joins TRBV7-8 to TRBJ1-1; the match to TRBD1 covers 7 bases. Sequencing was carried out using PBMCs. Here the CDR3 DNA reads TGTGCCAGCACCCCGACAGGGTACCCTGAAGCTTTCTTT. Amino acid sequence: CASTPTGYPEAFF.